This T cell receptor beta chain was captured in a study of blood T cell repertoires in COVID-19. Whole-study context: Sites in the United States, Italy and Spain provided acute and convalescent COVID-19 samples. PBMCs, B-cell-depleted T cells, or T cells were the source of the cDNA or gDNA that made up the material.

Original analysis: It was from reference gene primer amplification that nucleated cell counts were estimated. Produced via immunoSEQ multiplex PCR; TCRdb's table is partial and in-frame only. The V and J calls and the clone size are those of that table, but D and trimming were determined from the DNA. The sample includes about 14,000 clones, 80% to 90% of them seen just once. Sample: peripheral blood. The TCR comes from a human donor in a cohort sampled during active COVID-19.

This CDR3 reads CASRTGTNQPQHF. As DNA, the CDR3 is TGTGCCAGCAGAACAGGGACCAATCAGCCCCAGCATTTT. The chain has TRBV6-5 and TRBJ1-5; maybe TRBD1 (6 bases). CDR1 is MNHEY and CDR2 is SVGAGI in the germline V gene. The CDR3 covers 13 residues. Trimming removed 6 bases from V and 3 bases from J, with 9 bases in between.